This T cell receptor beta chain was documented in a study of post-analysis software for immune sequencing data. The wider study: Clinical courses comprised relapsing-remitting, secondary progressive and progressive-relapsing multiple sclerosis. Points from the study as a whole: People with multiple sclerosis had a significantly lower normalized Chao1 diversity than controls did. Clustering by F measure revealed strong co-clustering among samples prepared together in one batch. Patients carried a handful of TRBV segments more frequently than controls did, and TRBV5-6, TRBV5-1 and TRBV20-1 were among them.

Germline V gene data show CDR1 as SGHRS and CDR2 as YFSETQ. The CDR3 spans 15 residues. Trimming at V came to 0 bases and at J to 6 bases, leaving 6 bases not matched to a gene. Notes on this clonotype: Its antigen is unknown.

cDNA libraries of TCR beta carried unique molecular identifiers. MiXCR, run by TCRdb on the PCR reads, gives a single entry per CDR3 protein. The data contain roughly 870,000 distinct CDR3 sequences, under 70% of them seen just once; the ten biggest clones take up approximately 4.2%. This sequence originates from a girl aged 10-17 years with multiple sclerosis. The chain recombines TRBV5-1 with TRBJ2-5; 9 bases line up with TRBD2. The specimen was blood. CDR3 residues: CASSLDSGRRQTQYF. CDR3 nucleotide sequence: TGCGCCAGCAGCTTGGATAGCGGGAGACGGCAGACCCAGTACTTC.